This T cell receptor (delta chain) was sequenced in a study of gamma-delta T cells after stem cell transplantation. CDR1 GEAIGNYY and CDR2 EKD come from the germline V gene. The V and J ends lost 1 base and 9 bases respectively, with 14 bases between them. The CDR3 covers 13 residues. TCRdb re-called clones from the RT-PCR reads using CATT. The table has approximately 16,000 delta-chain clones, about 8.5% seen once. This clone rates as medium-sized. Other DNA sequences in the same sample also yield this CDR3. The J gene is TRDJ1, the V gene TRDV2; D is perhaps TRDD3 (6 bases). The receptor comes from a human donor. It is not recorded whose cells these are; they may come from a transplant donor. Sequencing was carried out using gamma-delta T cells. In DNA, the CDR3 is TGTGCCTGTGACACTTGGGACTGGGAGGAACTCATCTTT. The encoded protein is CACDTWDWEELIF.